This T cell receptor beta chain was obtained from a study of T cells after yellow fever vaccination. Germline V gene data show CDR1 as DFQATT and CDR2 as SNEGSKA (reference sequence). V lost 1 base, J lost 0 bases, and 2 bases stayed unmatched. This CDR3 spans 14 amino acids. TCRdb ran MiXCR on the 5' RACE reads and lists one entry per CDR3 protein. The sample lists some 600,000 distinct CDR3 sequences; about 15% were seen once. The rearrangement joins TRBV20-1 to TRBJ1-2; TRBD1 aligns across 7 bases. This TCR derives from a man aged 18 to 29 who received the YFV17D yellow fever vaccine. The starting material was PBMCs, obtained about 5 days after the first yellow fever vaccination. The CDR3 bases are TGCAGTGCTAGAGCGACAGGGACTAACTATGGCTACACCTTC. Its translation: CSARATGTNYGYTF.